Listed below are T cell receptor beta chains from one sample, sequenced in a study of blood T cell repertoires in COVID-19. Measured with immunoSEQ multiplex PCR; TCRdb has only the in-frame clones, and not every one. This table holds 250,000 to 350,000 clones, roughly 80% found once. The sample consisted of peripheral blood. All receptors come from a woman aged 45 to 65 with active or convalescent COVID-19. CDR3s include the opening cysteine and the closing phenylalanine or tryptophan. The D gene is left open where the match is weak.

cdr3_aa j_call d_call v_call
CASRPMGQGYEQYF TRBJ2-7 TRBD1 TRBV25-1
CASSLRRRGGNQPQHF TRBJ1-5 . TRBV16
CASSEVFREQYF TRBJ2-7 . TRBV2
CASSPWGGEESPLHF TRBJ1-6 . TRBV3-1/TRBV3-2
CASSSRQGGGTEAFF TRBJ1-1 TRBD1 TRBV19
CASSFRDRREQYF TRBJ2-7 . TRBV7-9
CASSRLFTNTEAFF TRBJ1-1 . TRBV18
CASSLVGWEADIQYF TRBJ2-4 . TRBV5-1
CAWSNLGDEQYF TRBJ2-7 . TRBV30
CASSQAGTGTSYEQYF TRBJ2-7 TRBD1 TRBV3-1/TRBV3-2
CASSSRTGRYTEAFF TRBJ1-1 TRBD1 TRBV14
CASSTGGTGRSDTQYF TRBJ2-3 TRBD1 TRBV7-8
CATSRESAGTGEADTQYF TRBJ2-3 TRBD1 TRBV15
CASSSRTSGSYEQFF TRBJ2-1 TRBD2 TRBV5-1
CSVGGGEGYGYTF TRBJ1-2 . TRBV29-1
CASSQDGGGYTDTQYF TRBJ2-3 . TRBV4-1
CASSQDRPGGSYNEQFF TRBJ2-1 TRBD2 TRBV4-2
CASSLSQGPDEAFF TRBJ1-1 . TRBV7-8
CASSVKRTAHEAFF TRBJ1-1 . TRBV2
CASSQGQVGSTEAFF TRBJ1-1 TRBD1 TRBV5-4
CASSDQGAGELFF TRBJ2-2 TRBD1 TRBV5-4
CASNTYRDRVTNEQFF TRBJ2-1 . TRBV21-1
CASSLRGVYTF TRBJ1-2 TRBD1 TRBV4-1
CASSPRGLAEAFF TRBJ1-1 TRBD1 TRBV19
CASIGQGVGGYSPLHF TRBJ1-6 TRBD1 TRBV28
CASSSETSSYNEQFF TRBJ2-1 . TRBV11-2
CASSDAGKGNTIYF TRBJ1-3 . TRBV6-1
CASSSTQVDTEAFF TRBJ1-1 . TRBV7-6
CASTRTALGYGYTF TRBJ1-2 . TRBV6-6
CSVERSGRGYEQFF TRBJ2-1 TRBD2 TRBV29-1
CASSPLTGQETQYF TRBJ2-5 . TRBV18
CAPSFGSHIHSNQPQHF TRBJ1-5 . TRBV6-9
CASSPRDAGWGELFF TRBJ2-2 . TRBV5-4
CASSPGTGDFTEAFF TRBJ1-1 TRBD1 TRBV28
CASRRLFTDTQYF TRBJ2-3 . TRBV5-4
CASSYSPQNTEAFF TRBJ1-1 . TRBV6-5
CASTPVEGSSYTF TRBJ1-2 . TRBV28
CATSDTTSGIYGYTF TRBJ1-2 . TRBV24-1
CASKIGGPGYNEQFF TRBJ2-1 . TRBV28
CASSTGQGGNQPQHF TRBJ1-5 TRBD1 TRBV19
CAIRSGLAGDTGELFF TRBJ2-2 TRBD2 TRBV10-3
CASSYRGGLETQYF TRBJ2-5 TRBD2 TRBV6-6
CASSEPRTRVNEQFF TRBJ2-1 TRBD2 TRBV10-1
CASSKEGPPQGADDRPGGDTQYF TRBJ2-3 . TRBV21-1
CASFTTAGEGEQYF TRBJ2-7 TRBD2 TRBV18
CASSSLGEGEQFF TRBJ2-1 TRBD2 TRBV12-3/TRBV12-4
CASSYSTPLAGVTDTQYF TRBJ2-3 TRBD2 TRBV6-2/TRBV6-3
CARSGGGRGETYEQYF TRBJ2-7 TRBD2 TRBV9
CASSIGGQWGRELFF TRBJ2-2 . TRBV19
CASSGGLAGVANEQFF TRBJ2-1 TRBD2 TRBV19
CASSRWEGLRNEQFF TRBJ2-1 TRBD2 TRBV5-8
CASSLRQGADSNQPQHF TRBJ1-5 TRBD1 TRBV27
CASRTEYQETQYF TRBJ2-5 . TRBV28
CASSPRGLITDTQYF TRBJ2-3 . TRBV3-1/TRBV3-2
CASSFHQGRADTQYF TRBJ2-3 . TRBV28
CASSSFGGVDYNEQFF TRBJ2-1 . TRBV7-8
CVRSRQFSYEQYF TRBJ2-7 . TRBV7-5
CASSQDGTGLYEQYF TRBJ2-7 TRBD1 TRBV4-1
CASTLRSRGRVIQQPQHF TRBJ1-5 TRBD1 TRBV28
CASSPDTNYGYTF TRBJ1-2 . TRBV11-1